Below, 23 T cell receptor beta chains from the same sample are listed, as sequenced in a study of regulatory T cells in long-lasting Graves disease. Specified time point: persistent/refractory GD, antithyroid drugs over 5 years with positive TRAb. The TCR library was made from RNA extracted from PBMCs. The authors built TCR beta libraries using iRepertoire HTBI primers and Arm-PCR of CDR3 regions. From the multiplex PCR reads, TCRdb called clonotypes with MiXCR, one entry per CDR3 protein. The profile shows about half a million distinct CDR3 sequences, approximately 22% of them singletons. Material: peripheral blood mononuclear cells (PBMCs), obtained when the disease was refractory, from a patient treated with antithyroid drugs. These receptors all come from a female donor with Graves disease.

This clonotype was seen only once. The chain combines TRBV4-1 with TRBJ2-7; 11 bases map to TRBD1. With V trimmed by 4 bases and J by 3 bases, 2 bases remained unmatched. Germline V CDR1 and CDR2: MGHRA, YSYEKL. The CDR3 contains 14 residues. The CDR3 DNA sequence: TGCGCCAGCAGCCGGGGACAGGGGGACTACGAGCAGTACTTC. It is translated as CASSRGQGDYEQYF.

V is TRBV3-1 and J is TRBJ2-7; D is ambiguous. Per germline, CDR1 LGHDT and CDR2 YNNKEL (reference sequence). The V gene lost 1 base and the J gene lost 2 bases, with 9 bases spanning the gap. The CDR3 contains 14 residues. The CDR3 region is CASSQGRSAYEQYF. The CDR3 nucleotides read TGTGCCAGCAGCCAAGGGCGATCAGCCTACGAGCAGTACTTC.

The rearrangement links TRBV11-2 to TRBJ1-6; a possible D gene is TRBD1 (5 bases). Germline loops: CDR1 SGHAT, CDR2 FQNNGV. CDR3 length: 14 amino acids. Deletions cut 3 bases from V and 9 bases from J, with 12 bases between. CDR3 loop: CASSFRDFSSPLHF. The CDR3 bases are TGTGCCAGCAGCTTCAGGGACTTTAGTTCACCCCTCCACTTT. The whole variable domain, remainder taken from reference TRBV11-2 and TRBJ1-6, is EAGVAQSPRYKIIEKRQSVAFWCNPISGHATLYWYQQILGQGPKLLIQFQNNGVVDDSQLPKDRFSAERLKGVDSTLKIQPAKLEDSAVYLCASSFRDFSSPLHFGNGTRLTVT.

V usage is TRBV3-1 and J usage is TRBJ1-1; D gene unclear. The V and J ends lost 1 base and 7 bases respectively, with 7 bases between them. Per the germline V gene, CDR1 is LGHDT and CDR2 is YNNKEL (reference sequence). The CDR3 sequence is 12 residues long. The CDR3 loop reads CASSQVEGEAFF. The CDR3 DNA reads as TGTGCCAGCAGCCAAGTCGAGGGTGAAGCTTTCTTT.

To note about this clonotype: A far bigger clonotype differs at one base, so this is likely a read error. This rearrangement joins TRBV3-1 to TRBJ2-5, with TRBD1 matching over 7 bases. Germline V lookup: CDR1 LGHDT, CDR2 YNNKEL (reference sequence). The CDR3 covers 14 residues. This CDR3 reads CASSLRTGQEAQYF. The CDR3 bases are TGTGCCAGCAGCCTTCGGACAGGCCAAGAGGCCCAGTACTTC.

The CDR3 region is CASSPRSGFGANVLTF. CDR3 coding DNA: TGTGCCAGCTCACCCAGATCGGGGTTTGGGGCCAACGTCCTGACTTTC. The chain has TRBV18 and TRBJ2-6, with D possibly TRBD2 on 5 matching bases. CDR3 length: 16 amino acids. V was pared by 3 bases and J by 3 bases, with 12 bases between. Germline values: CDR1 KGHSH, CDR2 LQKENI.

In its sample, this clonotype was seen many times. The V gene is TRBV7-8, the J gene TRBJ2-7; D ambiguous. The V end was cut by 3 bases, the J end by 0 bases, with 6 bases between. Germline V gene lookup returns CDR1 SGHVS and CDR2 FQNEAQ. The CDR3 contains 13 residues. CDR3 loop: CASSFIRSYEQYF. The CDR3 nucleotides are TGTGCCAGCAGCTTCATCCGCTCCTACGAGCAGTACTTC.

The chain links TRBV7-9 to TRBJ2-6; 11 nucleotides line up with TRBD2. This CDR3 comprises 20 residues. V shed 5 bases and J 0 bases; nucleotides not matched to a gene: 12. From germline, CDR1 is SEHNR and CDR2 FQNEAQ (reference sequence). The CDR3 DNA reads as TGTGCCAGCAGCCCCAACCTGGGACTAGCGGACTTCTCTGGGGCCAACGTCCTGACTTTC. This sequence encodes CASSPNLGLADFSGANVLTF.

With regard to this clonotype: This may be a read error, as it is one base from a much larger clone. This sequence joins TRBV2 and TRBJ2-7; no firm D call. The germline V gene encodes CDR1 SNHLY and CDR2 FYNNEI. The CDR3 contains 14 residues. V lost 5 bases and J 5 bases, leaving 16 bases between the germline ends. Written as DNA, the CDR3 is TGTGCCAGCAGTAAACTTATCCCATCGGACGAGCAGTACTTC. Translation gives CASSKLIPSDEQYF. Full variable domain (outside the CDR3, taken from reference TRBV2 and TRBJ2-7): EPEVTQTPSHQVTQMGQEVILRCVPISNHLYFYWYRQILGQKVEFLVSFYNNEISEKSEIFDDQFSVERPDGSNFTLKIRSTKLEDSAMYFCASSKLIPSDEQYFGPGTRLTVT.

This chain connects TRBV11-2 to TRBJ1-3, with D unclear. This CDR3 has 15 amino acids. V lost 3 bases and J lost 0, with 9 bases in between. Germline CDR1 SGHAT, CDR2 FQNNGV. The CDR3 region has the DNA TGTGCCAGCAGCTTGACACAGCCCTCTGGAAACACCATATATTTT. Its protein product is CASSLTQPSGNTIYF.

This clonotype was picked up many times. Possible read error: a much larger clone is one base away. This rearrangement joins TRBV2 to TRBJ1-2, with unresolved D. The CDR3 covers 12 residues. V dropped 1 base and J dropped 4 bases, with 4 bases sitting between them. Germline V gene sequence: CDR1 SNHLY, CDR2 FYNNEI. The CDR3 coding sequence is TGTGCCAGCAGTGAAGGCATCTATGGCTACACCTTC. This codes for CASSEGIYGYTF.

A note on this clonotype: A much larger clone lies a single base off, so this may be a read error. The chain combines TRBV12-3 or TRBV12-4 with TRBJ1-1; tentative D call: TRBD1 (6 bases). There are 14 residues in the CDR3. CDR3 protein: CAGRPGQLNTEAFF. DNA for the CDR3: TGTGCCGGCAGGCCCGGACAGTTGAACACTGAAGCTTTCTTT.

This clonotype was counted a few times. The rearrangement uses TRBV10-3 and TRBJ1-2; no definite D call. The CDR3 is 15 residues long. CDR1 and CDR2 from the germline V gene are ENHRY and SYGVKD. Trimming took 6 bases from V and 7 from J, leaving 21 bases between them. CDR3 DNA sequence: TGTGCCATCAGAGTAATCCAACCGAGGGCTGGTGGCTACACCTTC. Translated, it gives CAIRVIQPRAGGYTF.

This clonotype has at least ten counts. The CDR3: CASSGRQGYGYTF. In DNA, the CDR3 is TGTGCCAGCAGTGGGAGACAGGGGTATGGCTACACCTTC. The chain uses TRBV12-3 or TRBV12-4 and TRBJ1-2, with TRBD1 matching over 8 bases. The CDR3 has 13 amino acids. The ends lost 5 bases at V and 5 bases at J; junction bases unmatched: 4.

This clonotype showed up many times. The rearrangement joins TRBV11-3 to TRBJ1-2; tentative D call: TRBD1 (5 bases). Germline V lookup: CDR1 SGHNT, CDR2 YENEEA. Trimming cost V 5 bases and J 5 bases, with 18 bases left between them. The CDR3 contains 15 residues. The CDR3 DNA is TGTGCCAGCAGCGGGCCTGCGCAACAGGCGTATGGCTACACCTTC. Protein sequence: CASSGPAQQAYGYTF.

This clonotype was observed at least ten times. This chain uses TRBV2 with TRBJ2-7; D might be TRBD2 (6 bases). CDR1 is SNHLY and CDR2 is FYNNEI in the germline V gene. The ends were cut back, 5 bases at V and 3 bases at J, with 20 bases in the middle. The CDR3 extends over 16 amino acids. CDR3 sequence reads: CASSSIPGSRNYEQYF. In DNA, the CDR3 is TGTGCCAGCAGTAGCATACCCGGGAGCCGAAACTACGAGCAGTACTTC.

This clonotype was seen just once. J is TRBJ2-7 and V is TRBV18, with D perhaps matching TRBD2 (6 bases). Germline V gene sequence: CDR1 KGHSH, CDR2 LQKENI. The V end was cut by 6 bases, the J end by 3 bases, with 15 bases between. The CDR3 has 14 residues. The CDR3 is CASSEAGTFYEQYF. The DNA for the CDR3 is TGTGCCAGCTCCGAGGCAGGGACTTTCTACGAGCAGTACTTC.

The J gene is TRBJ2-2, the V gene TRBV27; D may correspond to TRBD1 or TRBD2 (6 bases each). The CDR3 runs 16 residues. The germline CDR1 and CDR2 sequences are MNHEY and SMNVEV (reference sequence). Trimming took off 1 base at V and 2 bases at J, with 11 bases between the two ends. The CDR3 DNA follows: TGTGCCAGCAGTTTATTCTCGGGGGCTAACACCGGGGAGCTGTTTTTT. Protein sequence: CASSLFSGANTGELFF.

The chain has TRBV10-3 and TRBJ2-3; 7 bases match TRBD1. The CDR3 is 15 residues long. The germline gives CDR1 ENHRY, CDR2 SYGVKD. Trimming took 6 bases from V and 3 from J; bases not matched to a gene: 9. The CDR3 coding sequence is TGTGCCATCAGCTTCACAGGGGTTGGAACAGATACGCAGTATTTT. It yields the protein CAISFTGVGTDTQYF.

This clonotype was observed many times. J is TRBJ1-4 and V is TRBV28; D uncertain. The CDR3 runs 11 residues. Germline V CDR1 and CDR2: MDHEN, SYDVKM. V lost 6 bases to trimming and J lost 14 bases, with 13 bases between them. DNA of the CDR3: TGTGCCAGCAGCGCCCCTTCGCGGCTGTTTTTT. This gives the protein CASSAPSRLFF.

This clonotype was recorded many times. This rearrangement joins TRBV28 to TRBJ1-6; TRBD1 agrees at 10 bases. Germline V gene lookup returns CDR1 MDHEN and CDR2 SYDVKM. V lost 6 bases, J lost 10 bases, and 9 bases stayed unmatched. The CDR3 consists of 15 residues. The CDR3 DNA follows: TGTGCCAGCAGAACTTCGGGACAGGGGCGGTCACCCCTCCACTTT. It yields the protein CASRTSGQGRSPLHF.

This clonotype was counted ten times or more. The genes are TRBV28 and TRBJ2-6; D is uncertain. Trimming took off 6 bases at V and 0 bases at J, with 15 bases between the two ends. The CDR3 has 17 residues. The germline gives CDR1 MDHEN, CDR2 SYDVKM. The CDR3 bases are TGTGCCAGCAGCCATGGCACATTGAGCTCTGGGGCCAACGTCCTGACTTTC. It translates to CASSHGTLSSGANVLTF.

The sample holds many counts of this clonotype. The chain employs TRBV28 and TRBJ2-5, with D maybe TRBD1 (5 bases). In germline, CDR1 is MDHEN, CDR2 SYDVKM. The CDR3 consists of 15 residues. V was cut by 4 bases and J by 2 bases, with 14 bases left in between. The CDR3 is CASSSPPGLQETQYF. The CDR3 bases are TGTGCCAGCAGTTCCCCCCCAGGGCTACAAGAGACCCAGTACTTC.